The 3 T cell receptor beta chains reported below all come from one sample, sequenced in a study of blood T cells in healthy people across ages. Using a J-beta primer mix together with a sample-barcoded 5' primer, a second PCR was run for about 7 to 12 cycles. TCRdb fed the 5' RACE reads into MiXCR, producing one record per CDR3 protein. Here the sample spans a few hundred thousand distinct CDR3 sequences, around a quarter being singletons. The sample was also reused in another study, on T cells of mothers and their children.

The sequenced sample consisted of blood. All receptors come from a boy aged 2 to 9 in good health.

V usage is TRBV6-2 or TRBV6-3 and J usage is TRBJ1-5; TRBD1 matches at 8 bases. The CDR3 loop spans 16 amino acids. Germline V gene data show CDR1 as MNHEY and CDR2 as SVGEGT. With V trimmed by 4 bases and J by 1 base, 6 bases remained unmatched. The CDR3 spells CASSFRTGLSNQPQHF. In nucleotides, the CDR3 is TGTGCCAGCAGTTTCAGGACAGGGTTGAGCAATCAGCCCCAGCATTTT.

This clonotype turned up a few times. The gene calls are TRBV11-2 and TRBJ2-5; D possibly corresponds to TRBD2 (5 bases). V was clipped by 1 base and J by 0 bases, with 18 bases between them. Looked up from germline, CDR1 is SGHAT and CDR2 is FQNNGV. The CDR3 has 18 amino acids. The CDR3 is CASSLGGLSHYYQETQYF. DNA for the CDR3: TGTGCCAGCAGCTTAGGAGGACTCTCACATTATTACCAAGAGACCCAGTACTTC.

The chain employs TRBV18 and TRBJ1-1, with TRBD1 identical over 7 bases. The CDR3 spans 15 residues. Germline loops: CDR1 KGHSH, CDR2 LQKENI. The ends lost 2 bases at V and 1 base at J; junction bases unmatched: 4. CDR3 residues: CASSPGTEGNTEAFF. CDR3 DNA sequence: TGTGCCAGCTCACCAGGGACAGAGGGGAACACTGAAGCTTTCTTT.